These 6 T cell receptor beta chains were all obtained from the same sample, sequenced in a study of T cell changes during pregnancy in multiple sclerosis. The table came from immunoSEQ multiplex PCR; TCRdb's copy has only in-frame clones and leaves some out. The sample has 60,000 to 70,000 clones, 80% to 95% seen once; the top ten hold 1.4%. This material consisted of peripheral blood, taken in the second trimester of pregnancy. All receptors come from a female donor with multiple sclerosis, enrolled in a pregnancy study.

This chain links TRBV7-9 with TRBJ2-7; 7 bases line up with TRBD1. The junction had 11 bases not matched to a gene; V was cut back by 4 bases and J by 2 bases. Germline lookup yields CDR1 SEHNR and CDR2 FQNEAQ (reference sequence). The CDR3 extends over 16 amino acids. CDR3 coding DNA: TGTGCCAGCAGCTCTCATTTTGACAGGGCCACCTACGAGCAGTACTTC. This translates into CASSSHFDRATYEQYF.

This chain links TRBV5-1 with TRBJ1-1; TRBD1 might be the D (5 bases). CDR1 is SGHRS and CDR2 is YFSETQ in the germline V gene. The CDR3 runs 13 residues. V gave up 1 base and J gave up 3 bases, with 7 bases separating them. The CDR3 is CASSLQGDTEAFF. CDR3 nucleotide sequence: TGCGCCAGCAGCTTGCAGGGTGACACTGAAGCTTTCTTT.

This rearrangement joins TRBV7-2 to TRBJ1-2, with 9 bases fitting TRBD1. V shed 5 bases and J 4 bases; nucleotides not matched to a gene: 5. CDR3 length: 14 amino acids. CDR1 and CDR2 (germline): SGHTA, FQGNSA. In DNA form, the CDR3 reads TGTGCCAGCAGCCACCCGACAGGGGGCTATGGCTACACCTTC. Translating gives CASSHPTGGYGYTF.

The gene calls are TRBV20-1 and TRBJ2-1; no reliable D call. There are 11 residues in the CDR3. The germline V gene encodes CDR1 DFQATT and CDR2 SNEGSKA (reference sequence). V lost 5 bases and J lost 9, with 11 bases in between. The CDR3 sequence: CSAWSLAEQFF. The CDR3 nucleotides are TGCAGTGCTTGGAGCTTAGCTGAGCAGTTCTTC.

The chain combines TRBV12-5 with TRBJ2-7; possibly TRBD2 for D (6 bases). The CDR3 length is 14 residues. CDR1 is LGHNT and CDR2 is FRNRAP in the germline V gene. V was cut by 1 base and J by 2 bases, with 9 bases left in between. CDR3 sequence: CASGLGGVTYEQYF. In DNA form, the CDR3 reads TGTGCTAGTGGTTTGGGGGGGGTAACCTACGAGCAGTACTTC.

This clone was seen only a few times. This sequence joins TRBV2 and TRBJ2-7; weak D call: TRBD2 (5 bases). The CDR3 covers 14 residues. V dropped 4 bases and J dropped 6 bases, with 16 bases sitting between them. Per germline, CDR1 SNHLY and CDR2 FYNNEI. CDR3 sequence (DNA): TGTGCCAGCAGTGGCCTAACTAGATTTGGCGAGCAGTACTTC. This gives the protein CASSGLTRFGEQYF.